Described below is a single T cell receptor (beta chain) sequence and its context. Antigen: not known. The source of the sample is a study of cytomegalovirus exposure and HLA in healthy donors. Study conclusions and caveats: An analysis was carried out at a later point. It showed that HLA-associated TCR beta chains were more clonally expanded than equally common non-associated chains.

CDR3 length equals 14 residues. The V end was cut by 0 bases, the J end by 5 bases, with 11 bases between. The germline CDR1 and CDR2 sequences are SGHDT and YYEEEE. It was with 60 Vbeta and 13 Jbeta primers that the PCR ran. Method: immunoSEQ multiplex PCR; TCRdb's copy keeps in-frame clones and lacks some. The sample lists under 200,000 clones; approximately 80% were seen once. The TCR sequence derives from a man aged 30 to 45 in good health and CMV-seronegative. The sequencing input was PBMCs. The V and J genes are TRBV5-6 and TRBJ2-5, with D perhaps matching TRBD2 (5 bases). For the CDR3, the DNA is TGTGCCAGCAGCTTGGAAGGGAGTGGGGAGACCCAGTACTTC. This codes for CASSLEGSGETQYF.